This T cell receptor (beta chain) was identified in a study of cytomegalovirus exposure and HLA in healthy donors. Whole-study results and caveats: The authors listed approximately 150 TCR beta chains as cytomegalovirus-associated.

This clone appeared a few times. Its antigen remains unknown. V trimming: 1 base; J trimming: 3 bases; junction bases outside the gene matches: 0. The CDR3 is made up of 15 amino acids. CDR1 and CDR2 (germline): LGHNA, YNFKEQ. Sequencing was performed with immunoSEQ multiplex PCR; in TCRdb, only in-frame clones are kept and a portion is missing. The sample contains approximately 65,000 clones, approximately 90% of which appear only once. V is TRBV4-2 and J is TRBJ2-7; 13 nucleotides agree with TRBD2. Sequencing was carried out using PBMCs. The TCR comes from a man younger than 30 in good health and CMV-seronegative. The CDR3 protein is CASSQGLAGGYEQYF. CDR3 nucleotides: TGTGCCAGCAGCCAAGGACTAGCGGGAGGCTACGAGCAGTACTTC.